This T cell receptor (beta chain) was observed in a study of tissue T cells after allogeneic stem cell transplantation. There are 17 residues in the CDR3. V lost 9 bases, J lost 4 bases, and 15 bases stayed unmatched. In germline, CDR1 is KGHDR, CDR2 SFDVKD. Study results and limitations: TCR repertoires tracked anatomic similarity, regardless of disease or transplant status. Shared clones across patients were few; motif clustering revealed tissue-specific shared signatures.

Data came from immunoSEQ multiplex PCR; TCRdb stores just in-frame clones and leaves some out. Counted here are approximately 10,000 clones, roughly 66% occurring once; the ten biggest clones make up about 9.3%. A note on this clone: Its antigen is still unknown.

The TCR comes from a woman between 18 and 55 years old with breast cancer. This rearrangement joins TRBV24-1 to TRBJ1-5, with 9 bases fitting TRBD1. Sample: tissue from the jejunum, taken at autopsy. The CDR3 sequence: CATGFSGTGHQNQPQHF. As DNA, the CDR3 is TGTGCCACCGGTTTTTCGGGGACAGGGCACCAAAATCAGCCCCAGCATTTT.